These 5 T cell receptor beta chains were all obtained from the same sample, sequenced in a study of chemoradiotherapy in HPV16-positive cancers. The assay was immunoSEQ multiplex PCR, and TCRdb's table has in-frame clones only and misses some. In the table there are 30,000 or so clones, approximately 80% of which are singletons. The sequences come from blood, collected from a patient who underwent chemoradiotherapy. These TCRs come from a human donor with HPV-associated anogenital cancer.

The chain recombines TRBV6-5 with TRBJ1-1, with D perhaps matching TRBD1 (5 bases). Germline CDR1 reads MNHEY; CDR2 reads SVGAGI. V gave up 6 bases and J gave up 5 bases, with 7 bases separating them. The CDR3 extends over 11 amino acids. The CDR3: CASRTETEAFF. The CDR3 DNA reads as TGTGCCAGCAGGACAGAGACTGAAGCTTTCTTT.

The V call is TRBV28, the J call TRBJ1-5; D not resolved. V was pared by 7 bases and J by 6 bases, with 10 bases between. Germline V lookup: CDR1 MDHEN, CDR2 SYDVKM. The CDR3 is 12 amino acids. The CDR3 spells CASNYGIQPQHF. The CDR3 DNA follows: TGTGCCAGCAATTACGGTATTCAGCCCCAGCATTTT.

This chain connects TRBV9 to TRBJ1-1; no reliable D call. The CDR3 loop spans 13 amino acids. Per germline, CDR1 SGDLS and CDR2 YYNGEE. Trimming removed 0 bases from V and 4 bases from J, with 7 bases in between. In DNA, the CDR3 is TGTGCCAGCAGCGTAGATCGTGGCACTGAAGCTTTCTTT. Protein sequence: CASSVDRGTEAFF.

The J gene is TRBJ2-5, the V gene TRBV11-2; 11 nucleotides agree with TRBD2. J lost 4 bases, V lost 4 bases, and 8 bases had no gene match. CDR3 length: 16 amino acids. Germline CDR1 reads SGHAT; CDR2 reads FQNNGV. CDR3 amino acids: CASSSYTSGGPETQYF. In nucleotides, the CDR3 is TGTGCCAGCAGCTCGTATACTAGCGGGGGACCAGAGACCCAGTACTTC.

This chain connects TRBV19 to TRBJ1-6; D perhaps matches TRBD1 (6 bases). Trimming removed 2 bases at V and 6 bases at J, with 11 bases between. The CDR3 sequence is 15 residues long. The germline V gene encodes CDR1 LNHDA and CDR2 SQIVND (reference sequence). The CDR3 DNA reads TGTGCCAGTAGTATAACCGGACAGCCTAATTCACCCCTCCACTTT. As protein: CASSITGQPNSPLHF.